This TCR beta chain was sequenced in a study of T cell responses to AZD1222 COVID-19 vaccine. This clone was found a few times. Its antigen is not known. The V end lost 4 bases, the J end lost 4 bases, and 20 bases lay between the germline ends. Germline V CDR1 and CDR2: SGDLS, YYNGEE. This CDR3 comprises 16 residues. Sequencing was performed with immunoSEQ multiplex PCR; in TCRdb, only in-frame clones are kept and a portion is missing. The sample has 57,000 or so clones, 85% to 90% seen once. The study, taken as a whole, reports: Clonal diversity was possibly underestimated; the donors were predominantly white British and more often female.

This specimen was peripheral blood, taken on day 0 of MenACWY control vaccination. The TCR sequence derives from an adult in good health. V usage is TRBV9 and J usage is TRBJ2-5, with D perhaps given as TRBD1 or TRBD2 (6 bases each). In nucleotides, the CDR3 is TGTGCCAGCAGCCCAGAAGGGGATGGGGGGCGAGAGACCCAGTACTTC. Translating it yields CASSPEGDGGRETQYF.